This T cell receptor (beta chain) was recovered during a study of blood T cell repertoires in COVID-19. Turning to the study itself: From T cells, B-cell-depleted T cells, or PBMCs came the material, which was cDNA or gDNA.

Under the authors' procedure: Reference gene primer amplification yielded estimated nucleated cell counts. Using immunoSEQ multiplex PCR, the repertoire was profiled, and TCRdb retains in-frame clones only, with some absent. D and trimming were read from the DNA, whereas the V and J calls and clone size are those reported in that table. The sample includes some 300,000 clones, 88% of them seen just once. Recovered status applied to Cohort 3 donors who had two consecutive negative PCRs. It also applied to those with clearance or with symptom resolution. The CDR3 has 11 amino acids. V shed 7 bases and J shed 2 bases, with 5 bases lying between them.

The chain uses TRBV12-3 or TRBV12-4 and TRBJ1-1; unclear D gene. Sequenced material: PBMCs or T cells enriched from blood (not recorded which). This TCR was recovered from a woman aged 30 to 39 who had recovered from COVID-19. The CDR3 nucleotides are TGTGCCAGCAACACAAACACTGAAGCTTTCTTT. Its translation: CASNTNTEAFF.